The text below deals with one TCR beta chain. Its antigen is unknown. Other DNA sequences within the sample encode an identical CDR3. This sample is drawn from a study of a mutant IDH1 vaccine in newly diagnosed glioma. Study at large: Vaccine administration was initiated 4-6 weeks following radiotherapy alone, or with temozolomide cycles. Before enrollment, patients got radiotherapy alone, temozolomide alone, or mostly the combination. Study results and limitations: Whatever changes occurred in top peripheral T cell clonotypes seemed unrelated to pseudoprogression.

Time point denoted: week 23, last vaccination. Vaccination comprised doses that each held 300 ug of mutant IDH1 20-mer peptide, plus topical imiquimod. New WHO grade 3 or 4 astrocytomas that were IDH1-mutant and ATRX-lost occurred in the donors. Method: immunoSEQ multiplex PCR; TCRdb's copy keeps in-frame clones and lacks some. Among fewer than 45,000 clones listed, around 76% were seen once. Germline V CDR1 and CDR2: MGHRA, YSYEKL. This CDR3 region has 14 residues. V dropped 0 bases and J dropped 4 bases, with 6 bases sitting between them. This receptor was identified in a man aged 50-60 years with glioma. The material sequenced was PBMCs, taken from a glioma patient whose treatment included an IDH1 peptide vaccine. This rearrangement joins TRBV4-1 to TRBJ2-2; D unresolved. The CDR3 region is CASSQDRSTGELFF. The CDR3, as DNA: TGCGCCAGCAGCCAAGATCGAAGCACCGGGGAGCTGTTTTTT.